The 21 T cell receptor beta chains listed next were all sequenced from one sample in a study of identical twins. TCRdb itself ran the 5' RACE reads through MiXCR, one entry per CDR3 protein. The top ten clones hold less than 0.35% of a sample with about 1.7 million distinct CDR3 sequences, under 35% of them seen once. The sequenced material came from cord blood. All receptors come from a newborn girl in good health.

This chain uses TRBV27 with TRBJ2-1; 8 bases agree with TRBD2. The junction had 6 bases not matched to a gene; V was cut back by 5 bases and J by 3 bases. CDR1 and CDR2 from the germline V gene are MNHEY and SMNVEV (reference sequence). The CDR3 has 15 amino acids. The CDR3 nucleotides are TGTGCCAGCAGTGGCCAGCGGGAGCTCTACAATGAGCAGTTCTTC. Translating it yields CASSGQRELYNEQFF.

This chain links TRBV4-2 with TRBJ2-1; TRBD2 aligns across 7 bases. V lost 5 bases to trimming and J lost 2 bases; unmatched junction nucleotides: 9. The CDR3 runs 16 residues. CDR1 LGHNA and CDR2 YNFKEQ come from the germline V gene. Here the CDR3 DNA reads TGTGCCAGCAGCATAAGGGTCGCGGGAGCCTACAATGAGCAGTTCTTC. Protein sequence: CASSIRVAGAYNEQFF.

The chain links TRBV28 to TRBJ2-3, with 9 bases aligning to TRBD2. Per the germline V gene, CDR1 is MDHEN and CDR2 is SYDVKM. The CDR3 contains 15 residues. The V segment lost 7 bases and the J segment 9 bases; nucleotides outside the gene matches: 14. The CDR3 DNA reads TGTGCCAGCACCCTCGGGCGGGAGGGGTCGTACACGCAGTATTTT. This gives the protein CASTLGREGSYTQYF.

The chain uses TRBV28 and TRBJ1-4; tentatively, D is TRBD1 (5 bases). Germline V CDR1 and CDR2: MDHEN, SYDVKM. The CDR3 loop spans 15 amino acids. Trimming took 5 bases from V and 8 from J, leaving 18 bases between them. The CDR3 DNA is TGTGCCAGCAGTCGCACTATCGGGGGGAGGGAAAAACTGTTTTTT. Encoded protein: CASSRTIGGREKLFF.

The chain joins TRBV6-1 to TRBJ2-5; D is unclear. Gene TRBJ2-7 matches the end of the DNA better, so the J call may be wrong. This CDR3 has 13 residues. Germline loops: CDR1 MNHNS, CDR2 SASEGT. The CDR3 here is CASSEGFEDEQYF. DNA of the CDR3: TGTGCCAGCAGTGAGGGGTTTGAGGACGAGCAGTACTTC.

V gene TRBV12-3 or TRBV12-4 combines with J gene TRBJ2-1; D not resolved. The ends were cut back, 1 base at V and 11 bases at J, with 6 bases in the middle. The CDR3 has 11 amino acids. CDR3 in amino acids: CASSLEAKQFF. CDR3 sequence (DNA): TGTGCCAGCAGTTTAGAAGCGAAGCAGTTCTTC.

This chain connects TRBV6-7 to TRBJ2-2; 7 positions agree with TRBD1. TRBV6-7 is noted as an ORF with a role that remains uncertain. The CDR3 consists of 18 residues. Unmatched junction bases numbered 9, after V lost 0 bases and J lost 2 bases. CDR3 coding DNA: TGTGCCAGCAGTTACTCGATCCGGGACAGCCCTAACACCGGGGAGCTGTTTTTT. Protein sequence: CASSYSIRDSPNTGELFF.

The rearrangement joins TRBV10-1 to TRBJ1-1, with D perhaps TRBD1 (5 bases). The germline V and J ends were trimmed by 3 bases and 5 bases, with 16 bases remaining between them. The germline gives CDR1 WNHNN, CDR2 SYGVQD (reference sequence). This CDR3 contains 15 residues. The DNA for the CDR3 is TGCGCCAGCAGTGACGAACAGGCGGTGTGGACTGAAGCTTTCTTT. This sequence encodes CASSDEQAVWTEAFF.

This clonotype showed up just a few times. This chain connects TRBV7-9 to TRBJ2-3; 10 positions match TRBD2. The CDR3 is 17 amino acids. V lost 6 bases and J lost 0; bases outside the gene matches: 9. Germline lookup yields CDR1 SEHNR and CDR2 FQNEAQ (reference sequence). As DNA, the CDR3 is TGTGCCAGCAGTTACCGACTAGCGGGCATTAGCACAGATACGCAGTATTTT. It encodes CASSYRLAGISTDTQYF.

The chain is built from TRBV28 and TRBJ2-1; possible D gene TRBD2, 6 bases. Matching the DNA end better, TRBJ2-7 makes the J call doubtful. CDR3 length: 13 residues. From germline, CDR1 is MDHEN and CDR2 SYDVKM. In DNA, the CDR3 is TGTGCCAGCGCCCCGGGACTCTACAATGAGCAGTACTTC. Residues: CASAPGLYNEQYF.

This clonotype showed up just once. The rearrangement uses TRBV28 and TRBJ1-1, with D unresolved. The CDR3 is 14 residues long. V was trimmed by 7 bases and J by 0 bases, leaving 12 bases between them. Looked up from germline, CDR1 is MDHEN and CDR2 is SYDVKM. CDR3 bases: TGTGCCAGCATAGATCCGGGCCTGAACACTGAAGCTTTCTTT. This codes for CASIDPGLNTEAFF.

The chain uses TRBV7-8 and TRBJ2-7; 7 nucleotides match TRBD2. The CDR3 is made up of 15 amino acids. Looked up from germline, CDR1 is SGHVS and CDR2 is FQNEAQ. V was pared by 5 bases and J by 1 base, with 8 bases of the junction left unmatched. This CDR3 reads CASSTTGGNSYEQYF. In DNA, the CDR3 is TGTGCCAGCAGCACTACCGGGGGGAATTCCTACGAGCAGTACTTC.

The V and J genes are TRBV12-3 or TRBV12-4 and TRBJ2-1; a possible D gene is TRBD2 (6 bases). V lost 3 bases, J lost 4 bases, and 10 bases lay in between. The CDR3 has 14 residues. The CDR3, as DNA: TGTGCCAGCAGTTTTGGGGAGGCTTACAATGAGCAGTTCTTC. Protein: CASSFGEAYNEQFF.

This chain links TRBV5-1 with TRBJ1-1, with a possible D match to TRBD1 (5 bases). The V gene lost 0 bases and the J gene lost 9 bases, with 18 bases spanning the gap. Germline V CDR1 and CDR2: SGHRS, YFSETQ. The CDR3 is 15 residues long. CDR3 DNA: TGCGCCAGCAGCTTGGAGCGTGTAACTGGGGGTCAAGCTTTCTTT. Translation gives CASSLERVTGGQAFF.

This clonotype was recorded a few times. The chain combines TRBV6-5 with TRBJ2-7, with D perhaps TRBD2 (6 bases). CDR1 and CDR2 from the germline V gene are MNHEY and SVGAGI. This CDR3 comprises 14 residues. Trimming removed 5 bases at V and 2 bases at J, with 13 bases between. The CDR3 sequence is CASSDGRWAYEQYF. The CDR3 DNA sequence: TGTGCCAGCAGTGACGGGAGATGGGCCTACGAGCAGTACTTC.

This clonotype was detected a few times. The chain recombines TRBV10-2 with TRBJ1-2; D ambiguous. V dropped 2 bases and J dropped 5 bases, with 12 bases sitting between them. There are 14 residues in the CDR3. Per germline, CDR1 WSHSY and CDR2 SAAADI. DNA of the CDR3: TGCGCCAGCAGTGAGGAGCTCCGAGGGTATGGCTACACCTTC. It codes for CASSEELRGYGYTF.

A few counts support this clonotype. The chain links TRBV12-3 or TRBV12-4 to TRBJ2-7; TRBD1 matches at 7 bases. V shed 5 bases, J shed 2 bases, and the junction held 15 bases outside the gene matches. This CDR3 is built from 17 residues. CDR3 in amino acids: CASSGGIYRDRPYEQYF. CDR3 sequence (DNA): TGTGCCAGCAGTGGGGGAATTTACCGGGACAGACCCTACGAGCAGTACTTC.

V is TRBV11-3 and J is TRBJ2-4; TRBD1 matches at 8 bases. The CDR3 is 13 residues long. The V gene's germline CDR1 is SGHNT and CDR2 YENEEA. V shed 5 bases, J shed 13 bases, and the junction held 10 bases outside the gene matches. The chain's CDR3 is CASSQGAGLEQYF. For the CDR3, the DNA is TGTGCCAGCAGCCAGGGGGCAGGGCTAGAGCAGTACTTC.

This clonotype was observed a handful of times. The junction departs from the called germline gene at one end, perhaps through a read error. The chain employs TRBV28 and TRBJ2-3, with 7 bases fitting TRBD2. The CDR3 contains 16 residues. CDR1 is MDHEN and CDR2 is SYDVKM in the germline V gene. CDR3 DNA sequence: TGTGCCAGCAGCAATCCCCTGCGGGACTATTCAGATACGCGGTATTTT. Protein: CASSNPLRDYSDTRYF.

The chain is built from TRBV3-1 and TRBJ2-3; 11 bases map to TRBD2. The CDR3 is 16 amino acids. CDR1 and CDR2 from the germline V gene are LGHDT and YNNKEL (reference sequence). J gave up 4 bases and V 3 bases, and 6 bases lay outside the gene matches. The CDR3 region has the DNA TGTGCCAGCAGCCACCTAGCGGGGGGCGGTTCAGATACGCAGTATTTT. Its translation: CASSHLAGGGSDTQYF.

The rearrangement uses TRBV6-2 or TRBV6-3 and TRBJ2-7; unclear D gene. Germline V gene data show CDR1 as MNHEY and CDR2 as SVGEGT. The CDR3 totals 13 residues. Deletions cut 0 bases from V and 4 bases from J, with 7 bases between. The CDR3 DNA sequence: TGTGCCAGCAGTTACTCGTTTGGGTACGAGCAGTACTTC. This gives the protein CASSYSFGYEQYF.